This TCR beta chain was captured by sequencing in a study of T cell responses to AZD1222 COVID-19 vaccine. Germline CDR1 SGHDT, CDR2 YYEEEE. The length of the CDR3 is 13 residues. Trimming took off 9 bases at V and 1 base at J, with 13 bases between the two ends. There are a few counts of this clone. This table comes from immunoSEQ multiplex PCR, and its TCRdb copy is limited to in-frame clones, with some not included. The table includes about 190,000 clones, 80% to 90% detected once. Sequenced here: peripheral blood, sampled on day 0 of AZD1222 vaccination. The sequence was collected from an adult in good health. The chain is built from TRBV5-6 and TRBJ1-2; D remains unclear. Here the CDR3 DNA reads TGTGCCACTAACGTGGCCCTTAACTATGGCTACACCTTC. Its protein is CATNVALNYGYTF.